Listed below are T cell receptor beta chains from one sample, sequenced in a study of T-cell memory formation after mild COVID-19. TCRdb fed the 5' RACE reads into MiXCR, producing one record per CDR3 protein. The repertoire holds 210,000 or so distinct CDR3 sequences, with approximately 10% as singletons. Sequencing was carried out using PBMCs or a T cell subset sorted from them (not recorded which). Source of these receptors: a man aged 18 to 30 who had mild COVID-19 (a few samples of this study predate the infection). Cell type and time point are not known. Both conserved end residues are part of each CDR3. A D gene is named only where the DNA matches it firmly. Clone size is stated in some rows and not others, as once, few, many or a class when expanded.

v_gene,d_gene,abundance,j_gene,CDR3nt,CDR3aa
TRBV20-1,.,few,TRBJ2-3,TGCAGTGCTAGAGTCCTGGGGGCCGTTCCAAGTTCGCAGTATTTT,CSARVLGAVPSSQYF
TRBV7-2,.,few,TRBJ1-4,TGTGCCAGCCGCCGGGGTATCACTGAAAAACTGTTTTTT,CASRRGITEKLFF
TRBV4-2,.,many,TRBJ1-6,TGTGCCAGCAGCCAAGATGGGGGCGGGGTGGGAGATTCACCCCTCCACTTT,CASSQDGGGVGDSPLHF
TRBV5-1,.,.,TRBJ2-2,TGCGCCAGCAGCCCTTACAGGGACGCGGAGCTGTTTTTT,CASSPYRDAELFF
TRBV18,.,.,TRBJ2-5,TGTGCCAGCTCACCTACCGTGAAAGAGACCCAGTACTTC,CASSPTVKETQYF
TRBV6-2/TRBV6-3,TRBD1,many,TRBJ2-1,TGTGCCAGCAGAACCTACAGGGGGGAATCCTACAATGAGCAGTTCTTC,CASRTYRGESYNEQFF
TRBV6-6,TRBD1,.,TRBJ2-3,TGTGCCAGCAGTCCACCTCGACAGGGGGTATGGACAGATACGCAGTATTTT,CASSPPRQGVWTDTQYF
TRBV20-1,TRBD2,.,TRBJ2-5,TGCAGTGCGTCGGGACTAGCGCTGGAGACCCAGTACTTC,CSASGLALETQYF
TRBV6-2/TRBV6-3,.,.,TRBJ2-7,TGTGCCAGCAGGCGAATCGCCTTCTACGAGCAGTACTTC,CASRRIAFYEQYF
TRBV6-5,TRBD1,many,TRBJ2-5,TGTGCCAGCAGTTACTCACCGGGACAGCCAGGAGACCAGTACTTC,CASSYSPGQPGDQYF
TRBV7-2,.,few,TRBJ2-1,TGTGCCAGCAGCTTCGGAAGGGATCGTGAGCAGTTCTTC,CASSFGRDREQFF
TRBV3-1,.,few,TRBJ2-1,TGTGCCAGCAGCCACCCCCCTGGGGCTAACGGGTTGGTCTTC,CASSHPPGANGLVF
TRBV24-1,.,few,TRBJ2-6,TGTGCCACCAGTGAGGAGGGTTCGGGGGCCAACGTCCTGACTTTC,CATSEEGSGANVLTF
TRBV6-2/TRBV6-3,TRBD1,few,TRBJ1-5,TGTGCCACCTGGACAGGACGTAATCAGCCCCAGCATTTT,CATWTGRNQPQHF
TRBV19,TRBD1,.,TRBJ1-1,TGTGCCAGTATAGGTTATGAGAGGGGGCGCCGGACTGAAGCTTTCTTT,CASIGYERGRRTEAFF
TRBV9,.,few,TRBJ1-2,TGTGCCAGCAGCGGTCCCTGGGGGTCTAACTATGGCTACACCTTC,CASSGPWGSNYGYTF
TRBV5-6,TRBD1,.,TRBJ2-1,TGTGCCAGCAGCTTGACCCACTCGTCGGACAGGAGAAACAATGAGCAGTTCTTC,CASSLTHSSDRRNNEQFF
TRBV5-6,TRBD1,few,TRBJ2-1,TGTGCCAGCAGCACGGGACAGGGGGCGGGGGATGAGCAGTTCTTC,CASSTGQGAGDEQFF
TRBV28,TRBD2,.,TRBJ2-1,TGTGCCAGCATAGGGCGGGGGGTATACAATGAGCAGTTCTTC,CASIGRGVYNEQFF
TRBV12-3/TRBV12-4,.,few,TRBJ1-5,TGTGCCAGCAGTTTAACTCCTTATCAGCCCCAGCATTTT,CASSLTPYQPQHF
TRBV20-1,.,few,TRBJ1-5,TGCAGTGCGGCGGAGAGTGGCAATCAGCCCCAGCATTTT,CSAAESGNQPQHF
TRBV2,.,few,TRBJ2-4,TGTGCCAGCAGTGACTTGGCGGCCCAAAACATTCAGTACTTC,CASSDLAAQNIQYF
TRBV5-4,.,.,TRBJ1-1,TGTGCCAGCAGCCGAGGATCGGGCAGGGGTGACACTGAAGCTTTCTTT,CASSRGSGRGDTEAFF
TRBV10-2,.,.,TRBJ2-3,TGCGCCAGCAGCGGACCAGATACGCAGTATTTT,CASSGPDTQYF
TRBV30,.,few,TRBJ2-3,TGTGCCTGGAGTGTAGGGGCGAAGACAGATACGCAGTATTTT,CAWSVGAKTDTQYF
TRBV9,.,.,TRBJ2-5,TGTGCCAGCAGCGTCACAGGGTCCGCGGAGACCCAGTACTTC,CASSVTGSAETQYF
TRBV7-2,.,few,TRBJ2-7,TGTGCCAGCAGCTTAGGCTCCGGACACGCCCCAAAGCAGTACTTC,CASSLGSGHAPKQYF
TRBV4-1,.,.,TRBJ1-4,TGCGCCAGCAGCGTCCGGGACTCCAACGCTGAAAAACTGTTTTTT,CASSVRDSNAEKLFF
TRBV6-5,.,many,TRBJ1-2,TGTGCCAGCAGTTACGAGGGGAACTATGGCTACACCTTC,CASSYEGNYGYTF
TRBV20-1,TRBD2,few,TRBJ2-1,TGCAGTGCCCCCGCGGGCGGGGGATTATACAATGAGCAGTTCTTC,CSAPAGGGLYNEQFF
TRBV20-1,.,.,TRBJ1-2,TGCAGTGCCTCAGACAGGTCTGGGAATAACTATGGCTACACCTTC,CSASDRSGNNYGYTF
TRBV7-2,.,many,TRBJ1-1,TGTGCCAGCAGCTTTTCAGGGGACACTGAAGCTTTCTTT,CASSFSGDTEAFF
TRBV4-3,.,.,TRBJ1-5,TGCGCCAGCAGCCAAGATAGCAGGGGCAATCAGCCCCAGCATTTT,CASSQDSRGNQPQHF
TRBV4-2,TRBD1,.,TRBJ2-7,TGTGCCAGCAGCCAAGATAAGGGACAGGGCCCCCACGAGCAGTACTTC,CASSQDKGQGPHEQYF
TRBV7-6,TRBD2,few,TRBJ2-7,TGTGCCAGCAGCGCCGCTAGCGGGGGGGGCGAGCAGTACTTC,CASSAASGGGEQYF
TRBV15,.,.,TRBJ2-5,TGTGCCACCAGCAGAACCACCCAAGAGACCCAGTACTTC,CATSRTTQETQYF